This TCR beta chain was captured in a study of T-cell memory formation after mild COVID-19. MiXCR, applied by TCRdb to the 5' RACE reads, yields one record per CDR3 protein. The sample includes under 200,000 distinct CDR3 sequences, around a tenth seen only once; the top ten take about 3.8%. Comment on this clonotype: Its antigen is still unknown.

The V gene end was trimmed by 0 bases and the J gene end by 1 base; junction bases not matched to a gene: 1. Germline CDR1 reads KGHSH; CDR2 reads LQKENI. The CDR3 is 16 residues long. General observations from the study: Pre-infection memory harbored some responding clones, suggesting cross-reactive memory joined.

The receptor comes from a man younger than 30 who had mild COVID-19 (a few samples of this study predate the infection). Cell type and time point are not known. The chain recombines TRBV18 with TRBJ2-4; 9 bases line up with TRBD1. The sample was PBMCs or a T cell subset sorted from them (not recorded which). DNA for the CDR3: TGTGCCAGCTCACCACCGGGACAGGGTGCCAAAAACATTCAGTACTTC. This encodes CASSPPGQGAKNIQYF. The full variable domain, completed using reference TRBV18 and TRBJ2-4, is NAGVMQNPRHLVRRRGQEARLRCSPMKGHSHVYWYRQLPEEGLKFMVYLQKENIIDESGMPKERFSAEFPKEGPSILRIQQVVRGDSAAYFCASSPPGQGAKNIQYFGAGTRLSVL.